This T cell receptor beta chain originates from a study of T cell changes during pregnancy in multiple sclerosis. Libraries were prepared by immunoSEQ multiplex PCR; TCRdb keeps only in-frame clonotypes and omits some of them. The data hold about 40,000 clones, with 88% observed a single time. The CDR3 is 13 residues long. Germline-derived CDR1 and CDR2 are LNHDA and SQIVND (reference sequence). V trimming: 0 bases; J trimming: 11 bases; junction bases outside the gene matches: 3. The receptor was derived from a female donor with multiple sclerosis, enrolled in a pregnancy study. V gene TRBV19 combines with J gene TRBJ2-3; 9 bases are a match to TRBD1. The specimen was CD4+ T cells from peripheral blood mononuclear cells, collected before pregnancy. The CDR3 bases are TGTGCCAGTAGTATAGACCAGACAGGGGGGCAGTATTTT. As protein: CASSIDQTGGQYF.